This T cell receptor (beta chain) was captured in a study of blood T cell repertoires in COVID-19. Study in general: The United States, Italy and Spain were the sources of the acute and convalescent COVID-19 samples. PBMCs, B-cell-depleted T cells, or T cells were the source of the cDNA or gDNA that made up the material.

The repertoire was sequenced with immunoSEQ multiplex PCR; TCRdb's copy has only in-frame clones and lacks some. The sample contains almost 350,000 clones, roughly 90% of which appear only once. In this sample, this clone turned up once. Germline values: CDR1 GTSNPN, CDR2 SVGIG (reference sequence). The ends were cut back, 1 base at V and 7 bases at J, with 14 bases in the middle. The CDR3 consists of 14 residues. Sequences were obtained from PBMCs or T cells enriched from blood (not recorded which). This chain links TRBV30 with TRBJ1-5, with a tentative D call TRBD1 (5 bases). This TCR came from a woman in her 30s who had been exposed to COVID-19. In DNA, the CDR3 is TGTGCCTGGAGTGAAGGGGCAGCCGGACAGCCCCAGCATTTT. It specifies CAWSEGAAGQPQHF.